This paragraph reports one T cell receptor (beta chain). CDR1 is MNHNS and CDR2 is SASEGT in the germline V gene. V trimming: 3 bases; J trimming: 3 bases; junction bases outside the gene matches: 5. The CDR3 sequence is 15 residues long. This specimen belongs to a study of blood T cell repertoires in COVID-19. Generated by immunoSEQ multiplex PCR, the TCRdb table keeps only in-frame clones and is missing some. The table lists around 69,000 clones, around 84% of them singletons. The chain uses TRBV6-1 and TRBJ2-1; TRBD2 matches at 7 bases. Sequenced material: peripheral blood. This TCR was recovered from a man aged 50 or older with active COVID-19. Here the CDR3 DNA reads TGTGCCAGCAGTGACCATGGGACTAACTACAATGAGCAGTTCTTC. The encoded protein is CASSDHGTNYNEQFF.